The present T cell receptor (beta chain) was sequenced within a study of Ad26.COV2.S vaccination and SARS-CoV-2 variants. Study as a whole: Vaccine-arm donor from the placebo-controlled COV1001 Ad26.COV2.S trial.

Using immunoSEQ multiplex PCR, the repertoire was profiled, and TCRdb retains in-frame clones only, with some absent. This table has roughly 420,000 clones, 85% to 90% appearing once. Treatment given: roughly 18 received Ad26.COV2.S at low or high dose, single or two shots; several received placebo; per-sample allocation not given. All samples were drawn on day 63, counting from the first vaccine or placebo injection. V gave up 6 bases and J gave up 4 bases, with 10 bases separating them. The CDR3 is 12 amino acids. CDR1 and CDR2 from the germline V gene are MNHEY and SVGEGT. The origin of this receptor is a person between 18 and 65 years old who received the Ad26.COV2.S COVID-19 vaccine or a placebo. This chain joins TRBV6-2 or TRBV6-3 and TRBJ2-7; no clear D gene. The sample here was peripheral blood, taken in a trial of Ad26.COV2.S vaccine versus placebo. The CDR3, as DNA: TGTGCCAGCAGCCATGAGCCTTACGAGCAGTACGTC. Protein sequence: CASSHEPYEQYV.